This T cell receptor (beta chain) emerged from a study of T cells after yellow fever vaccination (dated by TCRdb to between 2018 and 2021). For context, the study as a whole: The SMART-Seq v4 Ultra Low Input RNA kit was used to prepare libraries from fractions with low cell numbers. To follow T-cell clones before and after both primary and booster YFV17D yellow fever vaccination, bulk TCR alpha and beta repertoires underwent longitudinal sequencing. The cohort comprised two healthy male donors, one aged 18 to 30 and one aged 30 to 40 years. Blood samples were taken at several timepoints before and after primary and secondary immunization, and bulk PBMC replicates and cell subsets were isolated. The full study reports these points: After the booster, most clones that had expanded after primary vaccination were detected again (nearly 97% of CD4 and about 88% of CD8), suggesting broad maintenance of memory. A small fraction of clonotypes showed up in both the CD4 and CD8 compartments, probably as a result of convergent recombination. Because abundant contaminating clonotypes from the bulk population could be contained in FACS-sorted repertoires, computational filtering was required. Only two donors were included in the study, so the extent to which the findings can be generalized is limited. Compared with the primary T-cell response, the secondary T-cell response was weaker but faster, peaking on day 5 rather than day 15.

TCR cDNA was synthesized by 5'RACE template switching, through which a universal primer site and unique molecular identifiers were introduced. cDNA synthesis was primed from both the TCR alpha and TCR beta constant segments. Library amplification used two PCR steps, and the second PCR step added sample barcodes and sequencing adapters. Sequencing of libraries was done on Illumina HiSeq 2500 (2x100 bp) or NovaSeq (2x150 bp). The authors' analysis ran thus. MIGEC was used to demultiplex reads and collapse the reads into UMI consensus sequences, and MiXCR was used for V(D)J alignment. Using edgeR on replicate PBMC samples, clonotypes were called vaccine-responding if FDR was below 0.01 and the log2 fold change was above 5 up to day 15. Each bulk clonotype was labeled CD4 or CD8 based on which sequenced repertoire, CD4 or CD8, contained the clonotype at higher abundance. Through fastp at Q25 and MiXCR, TCRdb rebuilt clones from the public reads, retaining in-frame beta chains. A single entry per CDR3 protein holds the most common genes and DNA from its merged rows. What appears here as the V and J calls and clone size reflects TCRdb's work, not the paper's. Across this sample there are about 630,000 distinct CDR3 sequences, with around 12% seen only once. The leading ten clones occupy about 16% of the sample.

The CDR3, from cysteine to phenylalanine, totals 15 residues. Only CDR3 DNA remains: 45 bases, in frame from the first base. CDR1 and CDR2, looked up from the germline V gene (reference sequence), are MNHEY and SMNVEV. V is pared back by 6 bases and J by 2 bases, with 11 bases lying between the germline termini. The intended sense of this specimen's treatment or condition label: live attenuated yellow fever vaccine strain. At each blood-draw timepoint, two biological replicates of bulk PBMCs were obtained. A standard Ficoll-Paque protocol was used to isolate PBMCs from peripheral blood. TriZol was used to extract RNA from bulk PBMCs, from CD4 and CD8 fractions, and from dextramer-positive and dextramer-negative fractions. This clonotype was found once. Its target antigen remains unknown. Per-base qualities were not stored, and no clone one base away is much larger. One read alone is weak evidence.

Recombination connected TRBV27 to TRBJ2-6; TRBD2 might be the D gene, on 6 matching bases. The source material was PBMCs, sampled on the day of the yellow fever booster vaccination. The receptor was isolated from a young man who received the YFV17D yellow fever vaccine. The sequenced DNA is TGTGCCAGCAGCCCTTGGGGGGCTGGGGCCAACGTCCTGACTTTC. This yields the protein CASSPWGAGANVLTF.